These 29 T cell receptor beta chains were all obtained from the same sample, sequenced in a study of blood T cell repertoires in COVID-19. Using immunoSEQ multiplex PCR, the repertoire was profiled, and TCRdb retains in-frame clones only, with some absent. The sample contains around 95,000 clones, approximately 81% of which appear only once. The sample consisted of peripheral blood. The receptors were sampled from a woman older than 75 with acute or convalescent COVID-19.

CDR3 DNA: TGCGCCAGCAGCTTGGCGTTGGGACAGAGAACAGATACGCAGTATTTT. Protein: CASSLALGQRTDTQYF. The J gene is TRBJ2-3, the V gene TRBV5-1, with TRBD1 matching over 7 bases. The CDR3 has 16 residues. Germline values: CDR1 SGHRS, CDR2 YFSETQ. The junction had 7 bases not matched to a gene; V was cut back by 0 bases and J by 3 bases.

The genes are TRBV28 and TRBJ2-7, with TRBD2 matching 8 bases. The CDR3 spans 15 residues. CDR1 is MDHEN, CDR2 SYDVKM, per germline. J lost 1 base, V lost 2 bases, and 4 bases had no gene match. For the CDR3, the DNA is TGTGCCAGCAGTTTAGTCGCGGGGGGTTCCTACGAGCAGTACTTC. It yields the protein CASSLVAGGSYEQYF.

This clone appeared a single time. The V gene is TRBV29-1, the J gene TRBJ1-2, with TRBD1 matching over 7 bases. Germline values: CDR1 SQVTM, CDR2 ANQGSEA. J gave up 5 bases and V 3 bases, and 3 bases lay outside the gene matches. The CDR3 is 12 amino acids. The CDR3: CSVDAQGYGYTF. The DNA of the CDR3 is TGCAGCGTTGACGCACAGGGGTATGGCTACACCTTC.

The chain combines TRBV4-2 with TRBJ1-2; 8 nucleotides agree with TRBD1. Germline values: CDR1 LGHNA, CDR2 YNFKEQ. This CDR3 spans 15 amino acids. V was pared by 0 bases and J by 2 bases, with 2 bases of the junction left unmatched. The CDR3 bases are TGTGCCAGCAGCCAAGAGTCAGGGGGCAACTATGGCTACACCTTC. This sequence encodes CASSQESGGNYGYTF.

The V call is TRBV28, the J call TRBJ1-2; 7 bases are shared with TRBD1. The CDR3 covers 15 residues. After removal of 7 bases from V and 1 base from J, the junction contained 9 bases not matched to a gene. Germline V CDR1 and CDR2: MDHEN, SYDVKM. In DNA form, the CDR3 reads TGTGCCAGCACCCGAGGACAGGCATATAACTATGGCTACACCTTC. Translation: CASTRGQAYNYGYTF.

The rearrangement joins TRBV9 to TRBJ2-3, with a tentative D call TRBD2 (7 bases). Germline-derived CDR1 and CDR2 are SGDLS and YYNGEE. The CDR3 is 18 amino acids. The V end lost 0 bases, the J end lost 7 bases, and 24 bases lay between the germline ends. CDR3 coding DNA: TGTGCCAGCAGCGTAGAGGGGGGGGCTAGATCCCACAGTAATACGCAGTATTTT. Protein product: CASSVEGGARSHSNTQYF.

CDR3 loop: CSAFDSGYTF. The CDR3, as DNA: TGCAGTGCTTTCGATAGCGGCTACACCTTC. The chain links TRBV20-1 to TRBJ1-2; D is unresolved. V gave up 5 bases and J gave up 8 bases, with 9 bases separating them. CDR1 is DFQATT, CDR2 SNEGSKA, per germline (reference sequence). CDR3 length equals 10 residues.

In DNA form, the CDR3 reads TGTGCCAGTAGTATATTAGGGACTAGCCCAGGGGAGACCCAGTACTTC. Protein product: CASSILGTSPGETQYF. This sequence joins TRBV19 and TRBJ2-5, with 9 bases identical to TRBD2. Trimming took 2 bases from V and 5 from J; bases not matched to a gene: 9. The CDR3 is made up of 16 amino acids. From germline, CDR1 is LNHDA and CDR2 SQIVND (reference sequence).

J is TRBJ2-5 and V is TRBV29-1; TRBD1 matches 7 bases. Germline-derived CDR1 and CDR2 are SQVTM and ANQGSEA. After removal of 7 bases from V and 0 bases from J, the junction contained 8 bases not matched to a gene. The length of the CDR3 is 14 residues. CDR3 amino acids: CSAMGQKYQETQYF. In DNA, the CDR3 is TGCAGCGCCATGGGACAGAAGTACCAAGAGACCCAGTACTTC.

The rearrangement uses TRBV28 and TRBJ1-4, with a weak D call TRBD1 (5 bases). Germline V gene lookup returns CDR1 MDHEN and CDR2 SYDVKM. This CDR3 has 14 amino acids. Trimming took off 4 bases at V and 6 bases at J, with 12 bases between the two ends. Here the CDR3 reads CASSYRSGDEKLFF. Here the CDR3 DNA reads TGTGCCAGCAGTTACAGGTCTGGGGATGAAAAACTGTTTTTT. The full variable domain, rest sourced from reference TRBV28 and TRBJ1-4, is DVKVTQSSRYLVKRTGEKVFLECVQDMDHENMFWYRQDPGLGLRLIYFSYDVKMKEKGDIPEGYSVSREKKERFSLILESASTNQTSMYLCASSYRSGDEKLFFGSGTQLSVL.

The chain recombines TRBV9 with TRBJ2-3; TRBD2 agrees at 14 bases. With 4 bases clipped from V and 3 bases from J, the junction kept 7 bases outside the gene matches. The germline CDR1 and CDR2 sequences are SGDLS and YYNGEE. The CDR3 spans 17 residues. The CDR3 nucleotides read TGTGCCAGCAGCCCAGGGACTAGCGGGGGTAGAACAGATACGCAGTATTTT. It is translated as CASSPGTSGGRTDTQYF. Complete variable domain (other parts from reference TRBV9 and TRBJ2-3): DSGVTQTPKHLITATGQRVTLRCSPRSGDLSVYWYQQSLDQGLQFLIQYYNGEERAKGNILERFSAQQFPDLHSELNLSSLELGDSALYFCASSPGTSGGRTDTQYFGPGTRLTVL.

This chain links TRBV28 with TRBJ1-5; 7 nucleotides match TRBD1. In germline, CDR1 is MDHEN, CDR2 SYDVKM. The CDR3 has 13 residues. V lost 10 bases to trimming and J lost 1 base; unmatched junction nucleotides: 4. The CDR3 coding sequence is TGTGCCATTAGACAGGGAAGCAATCAGCCCCAGCATTTT. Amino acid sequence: CAIRQGSNQPQHF.

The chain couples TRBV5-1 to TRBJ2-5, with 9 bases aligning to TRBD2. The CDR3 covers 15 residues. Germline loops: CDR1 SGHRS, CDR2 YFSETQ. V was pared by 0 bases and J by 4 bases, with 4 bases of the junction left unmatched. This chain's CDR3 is CASSLEAGGRETQYF. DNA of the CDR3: TGCGCCAGCAGCTTGGAGGCGGGGGGGCGAGAGACCCAGTACTTC. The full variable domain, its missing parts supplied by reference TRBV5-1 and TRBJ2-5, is KAGVTQTPRYLIKTRGQQVTLSCSPISGHRSVSWYQQTPGQGLQFLFEYFSETQRNKGNFPGRFSGRQFSNSRSEMNVSTLELGDSALYLCASSLEAGGRETQYFGPGTRLLVL.

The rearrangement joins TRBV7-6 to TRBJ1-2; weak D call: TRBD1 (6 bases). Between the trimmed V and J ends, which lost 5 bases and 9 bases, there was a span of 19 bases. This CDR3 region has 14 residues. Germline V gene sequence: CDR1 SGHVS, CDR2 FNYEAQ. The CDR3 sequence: CASSNPTTGRRYTF. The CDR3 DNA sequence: TGTGCCAGCAGCAACCCTACCACAGGGAGACGCTACACCTTC.

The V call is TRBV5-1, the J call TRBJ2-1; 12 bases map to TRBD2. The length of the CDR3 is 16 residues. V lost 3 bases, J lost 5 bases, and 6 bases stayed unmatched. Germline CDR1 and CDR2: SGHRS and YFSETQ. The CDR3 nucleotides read TGCGCCAGCAGCTCCTGGACTAGCGGGGCTAACAATGAGCAGTTCTTC. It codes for CASSSWTSGANNEQFF.

The CDR3 DNA reads as TGTGCCAGCAGCTTAGCGATGGTACAGGGGTTGGCGGATCAGCCCCAGCATTTT. Residues: CASSLAMVQGLADQPQHF. The V and J genes are TRBV7-9 and TRBJ1-5; 7 nucleotides match TRBD1. CDR3 length equals 18 residues. Losses at the gene ends were 0 bases for V and 5 bases for J; bases not matched to a gene: 13. The germline CDR1 and CDR2 sequences are SEHNR and FQNEAQ (reference sequence).

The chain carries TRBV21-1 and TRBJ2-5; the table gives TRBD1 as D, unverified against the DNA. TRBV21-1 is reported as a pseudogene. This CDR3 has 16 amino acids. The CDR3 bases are TGTGCCAGCAGCATTTGGGCGACAGGGAAACAAGAGACCCAGTACTTC. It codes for CASSIWATGKQETQYF.

The CDR3 region has the DNA TGTGCCAGTAGTATCCTAGGTGGGGCGCAAACTGAAGCTTTCTTT. Translating it yields CASSILGGAQTEAFF. This sequence joins TRBV19 and TRBJ1-1; D may be TRBD1 (5 bases). Per germline, CDR1 LNHDA and CDR2 SQIVND (reference sequence). Trimming cost V 3 bases and J 5 bases, with 16 bases left between them. The CDR3 spans 15 residues.

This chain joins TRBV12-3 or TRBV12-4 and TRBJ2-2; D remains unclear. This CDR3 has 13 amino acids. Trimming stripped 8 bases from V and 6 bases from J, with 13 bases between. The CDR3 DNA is TGTGCCAGCTTCCCAAACTCGCCCGGGGAGCTGTTTTTT. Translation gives CASFPNSPGELFF.

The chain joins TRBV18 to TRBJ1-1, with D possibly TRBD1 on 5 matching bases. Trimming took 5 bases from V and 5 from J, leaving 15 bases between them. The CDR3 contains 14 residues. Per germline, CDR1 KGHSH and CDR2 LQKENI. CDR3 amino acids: CASSEGRGVTEAFF. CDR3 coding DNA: TGTGCCAGCTCAGAGGGTCGGGGGGTAACTGAAGCTTTCTTT.

CDR3 sequence reads: CSVEGASGVTDTQYF. CDR3 sequence (DNA): TGCAGCGTTGAAGGGGCTAGCGGAGTCACAGATACGCAGTATTTT. The V call is TRBV29-1, the J call TRBJ2-3, with 7 nucleotides matching TRBD2. Germline assignment: CDR1 SQVTM and CDR2 ANQGSEA. The CDR3 runs 15 residues. V dropped 1 base and J dropped 2; count of bases not matched to a gene: 6.

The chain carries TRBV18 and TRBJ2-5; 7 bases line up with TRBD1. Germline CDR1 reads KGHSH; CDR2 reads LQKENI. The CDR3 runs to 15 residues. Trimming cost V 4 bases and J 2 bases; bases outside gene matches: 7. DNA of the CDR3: TGTGCCAGCTCACTCAAAGGGACAGAACAAGAGACCCAGTACTTC. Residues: CASSLKGTEQETQYF.

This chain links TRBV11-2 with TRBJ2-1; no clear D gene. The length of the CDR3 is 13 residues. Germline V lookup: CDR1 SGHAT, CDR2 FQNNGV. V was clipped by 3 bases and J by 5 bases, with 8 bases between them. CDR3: CASSFAEDNEQFF. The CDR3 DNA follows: TGTGCCAGCAGCTTCGCGGAAGACAATGAGCAGTTCTTC.

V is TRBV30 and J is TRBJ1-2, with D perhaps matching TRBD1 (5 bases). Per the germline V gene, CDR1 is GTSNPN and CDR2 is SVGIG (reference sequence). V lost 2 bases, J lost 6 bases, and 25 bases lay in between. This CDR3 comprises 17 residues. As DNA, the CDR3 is TGTGCCTGGAGTTCTATGCGCGGGGGGTTACCGGAGAATGGCTACACCTTC. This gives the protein CAWSSMRGGLPENGYTF.

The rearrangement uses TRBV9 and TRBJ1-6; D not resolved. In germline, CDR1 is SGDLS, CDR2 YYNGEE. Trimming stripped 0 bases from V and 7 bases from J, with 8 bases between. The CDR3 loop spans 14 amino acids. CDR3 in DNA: TGTGCCAGCAGCGTAGAACTGAACAATTCACCCCTCCACTTT. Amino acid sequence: CASSVELNNSPLHF.

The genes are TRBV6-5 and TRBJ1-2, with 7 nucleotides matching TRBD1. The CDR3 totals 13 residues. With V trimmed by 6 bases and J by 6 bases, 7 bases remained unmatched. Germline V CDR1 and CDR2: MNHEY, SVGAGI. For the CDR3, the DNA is TGTGCCAGCAGGCGACAGGGATCTGATGGCTACACCTTC. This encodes CASRRQGSDGYTF.

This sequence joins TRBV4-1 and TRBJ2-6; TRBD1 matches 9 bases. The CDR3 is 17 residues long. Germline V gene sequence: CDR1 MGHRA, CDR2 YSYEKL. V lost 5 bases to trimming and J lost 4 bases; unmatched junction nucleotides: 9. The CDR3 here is CASSLTGTGSGANVLTF. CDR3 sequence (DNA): TGCGCCAGCAGCTTAACCGGGACAGGGTCCGGGGCCAACGTCCTGACTTTC.

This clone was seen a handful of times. The CDR3 reads CASTRIQPQHF. CDR3 coding DNA: TGTGCCAGCACCAGGATCCAGCCCCAGCATTTT. The chain joins TRBV3-1 (or the pseudogene TRBV3-2) to TRBJ1-5; D remains unclear. Germline V gene data show CDR1 as LGHDT and CDR2 as YNNKEL (reference sequence). The length of the CDR3 is 11 residues. V lost 7 bases and J 7 bases, leaving 8 bases between the germline ends.

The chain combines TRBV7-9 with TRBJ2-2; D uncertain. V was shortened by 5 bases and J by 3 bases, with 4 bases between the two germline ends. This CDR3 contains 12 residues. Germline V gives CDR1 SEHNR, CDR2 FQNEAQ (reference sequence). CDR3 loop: CASSPYTGELFF. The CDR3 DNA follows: TGTGCCAGCAGCCCATACACCGGGGAGCTGTTTTTT. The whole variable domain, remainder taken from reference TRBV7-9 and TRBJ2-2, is DTGVSQNPRHKITKRGQNVTFRCDPISEHNRLYWYRQTLGQGPEFLTYFQNEAQLEKSRLLSDRFSAERPKGSFSTLEIQRTEQGDSAMYLCASSPYTGELFFGEGSRLTVL.